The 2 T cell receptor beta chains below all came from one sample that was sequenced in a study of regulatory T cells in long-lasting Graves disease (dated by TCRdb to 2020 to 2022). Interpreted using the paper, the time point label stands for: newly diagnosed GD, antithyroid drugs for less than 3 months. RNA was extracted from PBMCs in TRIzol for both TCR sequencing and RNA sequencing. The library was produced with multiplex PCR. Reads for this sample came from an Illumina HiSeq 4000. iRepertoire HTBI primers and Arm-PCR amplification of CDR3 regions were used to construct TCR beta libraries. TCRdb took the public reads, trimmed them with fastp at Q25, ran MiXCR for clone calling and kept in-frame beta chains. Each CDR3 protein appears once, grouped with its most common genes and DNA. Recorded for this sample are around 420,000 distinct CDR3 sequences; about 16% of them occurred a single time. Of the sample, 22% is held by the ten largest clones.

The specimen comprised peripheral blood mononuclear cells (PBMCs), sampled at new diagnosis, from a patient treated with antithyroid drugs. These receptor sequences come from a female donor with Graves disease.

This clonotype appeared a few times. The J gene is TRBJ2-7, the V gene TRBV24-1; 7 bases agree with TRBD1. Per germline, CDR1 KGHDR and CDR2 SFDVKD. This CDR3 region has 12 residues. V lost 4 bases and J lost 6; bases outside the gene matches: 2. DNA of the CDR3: TGTGCCACCAGTGACGGGACAGCCGAGCAGTACTTC. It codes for CATSDGTAEQYF.

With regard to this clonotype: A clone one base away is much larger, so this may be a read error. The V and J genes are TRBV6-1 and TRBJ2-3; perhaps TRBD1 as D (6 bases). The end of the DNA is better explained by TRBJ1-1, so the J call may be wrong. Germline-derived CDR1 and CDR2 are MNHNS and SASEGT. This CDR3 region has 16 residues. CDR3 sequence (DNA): TGTGCCAGCAGCGCCGGACGGGGGGGCCCTGGGTCTGATGCTTTCTTT. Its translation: CASSAGRGGPGSDAFF.